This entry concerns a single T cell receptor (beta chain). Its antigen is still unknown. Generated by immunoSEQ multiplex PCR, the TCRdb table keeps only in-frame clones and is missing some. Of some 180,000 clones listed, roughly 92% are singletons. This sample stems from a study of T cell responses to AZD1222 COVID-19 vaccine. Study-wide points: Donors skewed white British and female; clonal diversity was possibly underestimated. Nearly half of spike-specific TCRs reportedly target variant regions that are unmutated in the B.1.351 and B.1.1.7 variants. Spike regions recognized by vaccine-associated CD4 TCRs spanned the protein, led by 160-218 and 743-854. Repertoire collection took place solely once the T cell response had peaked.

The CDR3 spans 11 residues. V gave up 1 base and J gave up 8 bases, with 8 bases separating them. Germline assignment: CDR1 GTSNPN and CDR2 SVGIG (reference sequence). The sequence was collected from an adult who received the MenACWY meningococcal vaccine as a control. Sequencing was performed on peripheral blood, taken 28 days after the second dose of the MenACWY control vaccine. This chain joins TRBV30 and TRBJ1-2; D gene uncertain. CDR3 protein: CAWSGAGGYTF. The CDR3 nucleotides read TGTGCCTGGAGTGGGGCCGGAGGCTACACCTTC.